This entry is about one T cell receptor (beta chain). Sequencing involved patients with CD8+CD57+ cell expansion previously shown by flow cytometry. Using genomic DNA as the template, TCR beta VDJ and CDR3 profiling was carried out. Each CDR3 protein is one row after TCRdb ran MiXCR on the reads. The sample shows 150,000 to 170,000 distinct CDR3 sequences, over 50% of them seen only once. V was clipped by 2 bases and J by 1 base; unmatched bases: 5. The length of the CDR3 is 15 residues. Germline V gene data show CDR1 as SGDLS and CDR2 as YYNGEE. This specimen belongs to a study of CD8+CD57+ T cells in acquired aplastic anemia.

The clonotype comes from a human donor with aplastic anemia. The chain combines TRBV9 with TRBJ1-1; 7 bases fit TRBD1. Sequenced input: sorted CD4+, CD8+, or CD8+CD57+ T cells (not recorded which) from PBMCs. The CDR3: CASSVLTGENTEAFF. Written as DNA, the CDR3 is TGTGCCAGCAGCGTTCTAACAGGGGAGAACACTGAAGCTTTCTTT.